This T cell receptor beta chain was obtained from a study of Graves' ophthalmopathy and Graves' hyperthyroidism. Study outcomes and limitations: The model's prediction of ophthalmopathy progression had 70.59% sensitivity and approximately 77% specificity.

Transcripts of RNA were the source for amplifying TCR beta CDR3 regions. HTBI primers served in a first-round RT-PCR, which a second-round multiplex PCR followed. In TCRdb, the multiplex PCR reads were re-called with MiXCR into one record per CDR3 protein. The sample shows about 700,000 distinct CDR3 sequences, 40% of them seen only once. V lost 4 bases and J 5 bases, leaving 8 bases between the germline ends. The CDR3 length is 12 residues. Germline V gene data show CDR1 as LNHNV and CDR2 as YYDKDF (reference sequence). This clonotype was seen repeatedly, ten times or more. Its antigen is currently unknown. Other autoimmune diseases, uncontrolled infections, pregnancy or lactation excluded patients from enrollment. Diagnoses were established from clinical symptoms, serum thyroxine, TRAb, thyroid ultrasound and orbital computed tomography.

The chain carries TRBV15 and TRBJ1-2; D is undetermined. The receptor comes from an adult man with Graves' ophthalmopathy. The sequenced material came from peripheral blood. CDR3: CATSTNRYGYTF. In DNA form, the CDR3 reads TGTGCCACCAGCACCAACAGATATGGCTACACCTTC.